Included here is one TCR beta chain sequence, with context. The data stem from a study of blood T cell repertoires in COVID-19. About the study: Both acute and convalescent COVID-19 samples were obtained from the United States, Italy and Spain. PBMCs, B-cell-depleted T cells, or T cells provided the cDNA or gDNA that made up the material.

In the original workflow: The authors estimated nucleated cell counts from reference gene primer amplification. Sequencing used immunoSEQ multiplex PCR; TCRdb keeps in-frame clones, though not all of them. The V and J calls and clone size are taken from that table; D and trimming were inferred from the DNA. The sample has around 210,000 clones; 84% are singletons. Germline CDR1 MDHEN, CDR2 SYDVKM. V lost 10 bases and J 3 bases, leaving 10 bases between the germline ends. The CDR3 is 12 residues long. The V and J genes are TRBV28 and TRBJ1-5; D might be TRBD1 (6 bases). Sequencing was performed on peripheral blood. This TCR was sampled from a human donor in a cohort sampled during active COVID-19. DNA for the CDR3: TGTGCCATCACAGGGTTCAATCAGCCCCAGCATTTT. It is translated as CAITGFNQPQHF.